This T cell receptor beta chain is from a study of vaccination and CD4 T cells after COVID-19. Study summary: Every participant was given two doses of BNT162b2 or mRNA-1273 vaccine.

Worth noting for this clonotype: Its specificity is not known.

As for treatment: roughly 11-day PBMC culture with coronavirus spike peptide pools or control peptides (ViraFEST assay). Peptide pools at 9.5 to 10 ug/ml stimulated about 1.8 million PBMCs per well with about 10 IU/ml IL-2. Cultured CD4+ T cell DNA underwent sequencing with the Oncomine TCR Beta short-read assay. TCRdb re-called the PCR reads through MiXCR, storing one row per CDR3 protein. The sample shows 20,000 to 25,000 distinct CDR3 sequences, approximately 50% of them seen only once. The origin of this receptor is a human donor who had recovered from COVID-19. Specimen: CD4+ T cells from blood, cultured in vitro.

The CDR3 DNA reads TGTGCCAGCAGTTTCCGGGACAGTTTCAGTAGCAATCAGCCCCAGCATTTT. Amino acids: CASSFRDSFSSNQPQHF. The chain couples TRBV28 to TRBJ1-5; 7 bases match TRBD1. The trim removed 3 bases at V and 0 bases at J, leaving 8 bases unmatched. The germline V gene has CDR1 MDHEN and CDR2 SYDVKM. The CDR3 loop spans 17 amino acids.